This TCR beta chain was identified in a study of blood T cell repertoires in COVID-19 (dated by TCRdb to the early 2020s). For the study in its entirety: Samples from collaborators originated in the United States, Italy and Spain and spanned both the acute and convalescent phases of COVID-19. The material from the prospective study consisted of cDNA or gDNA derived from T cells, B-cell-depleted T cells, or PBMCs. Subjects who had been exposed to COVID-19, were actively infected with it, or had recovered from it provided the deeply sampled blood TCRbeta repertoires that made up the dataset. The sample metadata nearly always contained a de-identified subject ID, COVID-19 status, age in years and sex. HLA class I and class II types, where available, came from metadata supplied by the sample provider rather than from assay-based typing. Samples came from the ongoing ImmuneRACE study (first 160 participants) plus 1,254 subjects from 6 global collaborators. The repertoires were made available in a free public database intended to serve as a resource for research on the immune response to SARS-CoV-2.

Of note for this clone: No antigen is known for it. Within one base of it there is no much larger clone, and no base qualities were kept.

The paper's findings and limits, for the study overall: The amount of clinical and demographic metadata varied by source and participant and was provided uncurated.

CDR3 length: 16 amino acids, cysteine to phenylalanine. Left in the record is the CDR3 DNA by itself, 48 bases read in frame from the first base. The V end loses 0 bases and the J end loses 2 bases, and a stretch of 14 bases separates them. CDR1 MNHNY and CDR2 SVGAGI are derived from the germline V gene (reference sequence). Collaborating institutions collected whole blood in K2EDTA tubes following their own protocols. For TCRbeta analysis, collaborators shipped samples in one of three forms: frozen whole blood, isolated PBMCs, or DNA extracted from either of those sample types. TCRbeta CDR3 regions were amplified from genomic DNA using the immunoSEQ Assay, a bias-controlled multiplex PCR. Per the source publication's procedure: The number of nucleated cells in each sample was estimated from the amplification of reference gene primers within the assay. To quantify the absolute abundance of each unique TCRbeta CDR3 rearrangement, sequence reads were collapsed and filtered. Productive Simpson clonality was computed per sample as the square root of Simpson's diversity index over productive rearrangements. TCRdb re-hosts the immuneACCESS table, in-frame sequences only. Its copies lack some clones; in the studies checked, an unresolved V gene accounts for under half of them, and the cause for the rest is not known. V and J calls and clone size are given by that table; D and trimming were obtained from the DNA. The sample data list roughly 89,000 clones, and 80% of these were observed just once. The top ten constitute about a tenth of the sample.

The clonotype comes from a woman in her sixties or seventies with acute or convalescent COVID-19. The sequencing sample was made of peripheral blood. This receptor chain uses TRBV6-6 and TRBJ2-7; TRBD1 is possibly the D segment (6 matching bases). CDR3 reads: CASSYSLAAGAYEQYF. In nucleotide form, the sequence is TGTGCCAGCAGTTACTCGTTGGCGGCAGGGGCCTACGAGCAGTACTTC.